This entry features one TCR beta chain sequence. This record comes from a study of blood T cell repertoires in COVID-19. Looking at the study overall: Acute and convalescent COVID-19 specimens originated in the United States, Italy and Spain. The cDNA or gDNA used as material had been derived from T cells, B-cell-depleted T cells, or PBMCs.

J lost 5 bases, V lost 1 base, and 12 bases had no gene match. Germline values: CDR1 SGHTA, CDR2 FQGNSA. The CDR3 consists of 17 residues. Study processing details: The assay estimated nucleated cells by amplifying reference gene primers. Profiling relied on immunoSEQ multiplex PCR, and the TCRdb table lists in-frame clones only, not all of them. D and trimming come from the DNA, and the V and J calls and clone size come from that table. The sample carries around 130,000 clones, 65% to 90% recorded once. V gene TRBV7-2 combines with J gene TRBJ2-3, with 7 nucleotides matching TRBD2. This receptor was obtained from a man aged 50 or older with acute or convalescent COVID-19. The specimen was peripheral blood. CDR3 loop: CASSLVPSGARGDTQYF. The CDR3 DNA is TGTGCCAGCAGCTTAGTTCCTAGCGGTGCAAGAGGAGATACGCAGTATTTT.